The T cell receptor beta chain described here comes from a study of tumor and adjacent non-tumor tissue in lung cancer. At the level of the study: Samples averaged around 4 million productive TCRbeta reads each. General study points: Compared with tumor, normal lung showed significantly lower TCR diversity.

The library came from three nested PCR rounds adapted from ARM-PCR protocols. One entry per CDR3 protein results from TCRdb running MiXCR on the multiplex PCR reads. The data show around 74,000 distinct CDR3 sequences, around 70% seen once. From germline, CDR1 is SQVTM and CDR2 ANQGSEA. CDR3 length equals 14 residues. The template was RNA from unsorted bulk tissue. The normal lung tissue was taken more than 3 cm from the tumor edge. About this clonotype: Its matching antigen is unknown. A junction boundary mismatches the germline segment, possibly from a read error.

Specimen: distant non-tumor lung tissue. This receptor was identified in a woman aged 45-65 years with non-small cell lung cancer. The chain recombines TRBV29-1 with TRBJ2-7; 9 bases are a match to TRBD2. CDR3 amino acids: CSVVSAGGHYGQYF. In nucleotides, the CDR3 is TGCAGCGTTGTATCAGCGGGAGGACACTACGGGCAGTACTTC.